The rows below give T cell receptor beta chains drawn from one sample of a study of cytomegalovirus exposure and HLA in healthy donors. The protocol was immunoSEQ multiplex PCR, while the TCRdb copy is restricted to in-frame clones and leaves out a portion. The table shows approximately 73,000 clones, with roughly 79% occurring only once. The sample comprised PBMCs. The origin of the receptors is a woman between 40 and 50 years old in good health and CMV-seropositive. Each CDR3 is given with its conserved first and last residue. D genes are given only for firm matches. The size field is filled for only some rows; it gives once, few, many or a size class.

clone size,V gene,D gene,J gene,CDR3 DNA,CDR3 protein
NA,TRBV9,TRBD1,TRBJ1-4,TGTGCCAGCAGCCCAGGGACAGACCATAATGAAAAACTGTTTTTT,CASSPGTDHNEKLFF
NA,TRBV5-1,NA,TRBJ1-1,TGCGCCAGCAGCTTGGAGGCAGGTCCCACTGAAGCTTTCTTT,CASSLEAGPTEAFF
NA,TRBV5-4,TRBD2,TRBJ2-5,TGTGCCAGCAGCTTGGCCGGGACTAGCGGGGGACAAGAGACCCAGTACTTC,CASSLAGTSGGQETQYF
NA,TRBV30,NA,TRBJ1-2,TGTGCCTGGAGTGTACTTCTTAACTATGGCTACACCTTC,CAWSVLLNYGYTF
NA,TRBV6-5,NA,TRBJ2-7,TGTGCCAGCGCGGAGAACTACGAGCAGTACTTC,CASAENYEQYF
NA,TRBV27,TRBD1,TRBJ2-7,TGTGCCAGCGGATTAGGACAGGGAACCGAGCAGTACTTC,CASGLGQGTEQYF
NA,TRBV14,NA,TRBJ2-5,TGTGCCAGCAGCCAATGGGGGGTTGAGACCCAGTACTTC,CASSQWGVETQYF
NA,TRBV7-8,NA,TRBJ1-4,TGTGCCAGCAGCTTAAATTCGCCCGCCAGGGTTGAAGCAACTAATGAAAAACTGTTTTTT,CASSLNSPARVEATNEKLFF
NA,TRBV12-5,TRBD2,TRBJ2-7,TGTGCTAGTGGTTTCAGCACTAGCGGGGGTTACGAGCAGTACTTC,CASGFSTSGGYEQYF
NA,TRBV7-2,NA,TRBJ2-1,TGTGCCAGCAGCTTTCAGGGGTCCCGCTCCTACAATGAGCAGTTCTTC,CASSFQGSRSYNEQFF
once,TRBV4-2,TRBD2,TRBJ2-1,TGTGCCAGCAGCCAACTTAGCGGGAATGAGCAGTTCTTC,CASSQLSGNEQFF
NA,TRBV7-6,NA,TRBJ2-1,TGTGCCAGCAGCGCGAGCTCCTACAATGAGCAGTTCTTC,CASSASSYNEQFF
NA,TRBV6-1,NA,TRBJ1-5,TGTGCCAGCAGTGCCCCAGGGACGGGGGGTAGCAATCAGCCCCAGCATTTT,CASSAPGTGGSNQPQHF
once,TRBV10-3,NA,TRBJ1-1,TGTGCCACCCTTGGACACCCTGACACTGAAGCTTTCTTT,CATLGHPDTEAFF
NA,TRBV10-3,NA,TRBJ2-5,TGTGCCATCAGTGACAGGGAGACCCAGTACTTC,CAISDRETQYF
few,TRBV4-1,NA,TRBJ1-4,TGCGCCAGCAGCCAAGAATCCGGGGGGCGTGAAAAACTGTTTTTT,CASSQESGGREKLFF
NA,TRBV6-1,NA,TRBJ1-4,TGTGCCAGCACGAAAGGCGGTGAAAAACTGTTTTTT,CASTKGGEKLFF
once,TRBV7-3,TRBD2,TRBJ2-5,TGTGCCAGCAGCCCCTTAGCGGGTTTACAAGAGACCCAGTACTTC,CASSPLAGLQETQYF
NA,TRBV6-4,TRBD1,TRBJ2-2,TGTGCCAGCAGCCCTCGGACAGGGATGACCGGGGAGCTGTTTTTT,CASSPRTGMTGELFF
NA,TRBV30,TRBD1,TRBJ1-1,TGTGCCTGGAGTGATACAGGGGGCACTGAAGCTTTCTTT,CAWSDTGGTEAFF
NA,TRBV9,NA,TRBJ1-6,TGTGCCAGCAGCGCTACAGGAGTTTCACCCCTCCACTTT,CASSATGVSPLHF
NA,TRBV2,NA,TRBJ2-1,TGTGCCAGCACCAGAGGGTATTCGAATACCCGTTCCTACAATGAGCAGTTCTTC,CASTRGYSNTRSYNEQFF
NA,TRBV30,NA,TRBJ2-5,TGTGCCTGGAGAACGGAGGGAGAGACCCAGTACTTC,CAWRTEGETQYF
once,TRBV5-6,TRBD1,TRBJ2-1,TGTGCCAGCAGCGCCGGGACAGGGTATTTCAATGAGCAGTTCTTC,CASSAGTGYFNEQFF
NA,TRBV5-1,NA,TRBJ1-1,TGCGCCAGCACCTCGGGGAGCCTTAACACTGAAGCTTCCTTT,CASTSGSLNTEASF
NA,TRBV5-6,TRBD1,TRBJ1-2,TGTGCCAGCATGGGTCAGGGGGAATATGGCTACACCTTC,CASMGQGEYGYTF
NA,TRBV30,NA,TRBJ2-1,TGTGCCTGGAGTTTTAAGCGGCCGGGTGAGCAGTTCTTC,CAWSFKRPGEQFF
few,TRBV19,NA,TRBJ2-1,TGTGCCAGTAACCCACAGTTAGGTAATGAGCAGTTCTTC,CASNPQLGNEQFF
NA,TRBV19,TRBD1,TRBJ1-5,TGTGCCAGTAGTCGCGACAGGGCCCGCAATCAGCCCCAGCATTTT,CASSRDRARNQPQHF
NA,TRBV29-1,TRBD1,TRBJ2-1,TGCAGCGTTGAGGGACAGAAGGAATACAATGAGCAGTTCTTC,CSVEGQKEYNEQFF
NA,TRBV10-3,NA,TRBJ2-2,TGTGCCATCAGTGATATTCGGGAGAACACCGGGGAGCTGTTTTTT,CAISDIRENTGELFF
NA,TRBV15,NA,TRBJ2-5,TGTGCCACCAGCAGTCAGGGGACCCAGTACTTC,CATSSQGTQYF
NA,TRBV15,NA,TRBJ2-3,TGTGCCACCAGCAGAGGCACAGGGACAGATACGCAGTATTTT,CATSRGTGTDTQYF
NA,TRBV29-1,NA,TRBJ2-6,TGCAGCGTTTCAGGGCCCTCTGGGGCCAACGTCCTGACTTTC,CSVSGPSGANVLTF